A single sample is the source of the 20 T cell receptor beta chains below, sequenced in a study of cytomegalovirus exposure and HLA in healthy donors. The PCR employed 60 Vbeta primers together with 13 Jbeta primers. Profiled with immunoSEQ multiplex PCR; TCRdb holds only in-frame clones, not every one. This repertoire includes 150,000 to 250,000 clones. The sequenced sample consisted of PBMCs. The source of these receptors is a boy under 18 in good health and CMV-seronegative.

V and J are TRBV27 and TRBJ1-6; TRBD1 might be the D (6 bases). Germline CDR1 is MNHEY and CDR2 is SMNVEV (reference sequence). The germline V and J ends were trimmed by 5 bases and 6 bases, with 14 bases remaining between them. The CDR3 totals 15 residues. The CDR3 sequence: CASSDTGTFNSPLHF. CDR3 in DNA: TGTGCCAGCAGTGACACCGGGACATTTAATTCACCCCTCCACTTT.

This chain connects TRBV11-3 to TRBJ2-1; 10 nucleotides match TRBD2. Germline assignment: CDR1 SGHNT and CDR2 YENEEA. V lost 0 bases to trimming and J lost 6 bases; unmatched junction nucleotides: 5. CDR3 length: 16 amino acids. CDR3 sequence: CASSLELSGGFNEQFF. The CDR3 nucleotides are TGTGCCAGCAGCTTAGAACTTAGCGGGGGGTTCAATGAGCAGTTCTTC.

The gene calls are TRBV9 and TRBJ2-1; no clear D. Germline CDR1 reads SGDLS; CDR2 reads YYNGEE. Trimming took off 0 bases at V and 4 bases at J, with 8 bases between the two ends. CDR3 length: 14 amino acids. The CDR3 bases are TGTGCCAGCAGCGTAGGGTTAGAATACAATGAGCAGTTCTTC. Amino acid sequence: CASSVGLEYNEQFF.

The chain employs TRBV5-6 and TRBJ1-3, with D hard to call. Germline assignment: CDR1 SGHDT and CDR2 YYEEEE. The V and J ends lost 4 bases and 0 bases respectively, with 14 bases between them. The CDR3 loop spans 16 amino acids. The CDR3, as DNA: TGTGCCAGCAGCCAAGACGCGGTCTACTCTGGAAACACCATATATTTT. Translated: CASSQDAVYSGNTIYF.

The CDR3 region is CASSILIRGQGSGGNTIYF. The CDR3 nucleotides read TGTGCCAGTAGTATACTCATCCGCGGACAGGGATCGGGAGGAAACACCATATATTTT. This chain connects TRBV19 to TRBJ1-3; 8 nucleotides align to TRBD1. The CDR3 has 19 amino acids. Per germline, CDR1 LNHDA and CDR2 SQIVND (reference sequence). The V segment lost 2 bases and the J segment 4 bases; nucleotides outside the gene matches: 16.

The CDR3 reads CATSRESGLSQETQYF. The CDR3 bases are TGTGCCACCAGCAGAGAATCAGGGCTATCGCAAGAGACCCAGTACTTC. The chain recombines TRBV15 with TRBJ2-5; D is perhaps TRBD1 (5 bases). The CDR3 is made up of 16 amino acids. Trimming removed 0 bases from V and 2 bases from J, with 13 bases in between. Germline CDR1 is LNHNV and CDR2 is YYDKDF (reference sequence).

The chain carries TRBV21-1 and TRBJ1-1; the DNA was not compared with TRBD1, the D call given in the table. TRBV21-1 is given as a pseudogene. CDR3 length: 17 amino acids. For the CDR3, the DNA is TGTGCCAGCAGCAAAGCGAATTCCGGGACAGGGACGACTGAAGCTTTCTTT. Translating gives CASSKANSGTGTTEAFF.

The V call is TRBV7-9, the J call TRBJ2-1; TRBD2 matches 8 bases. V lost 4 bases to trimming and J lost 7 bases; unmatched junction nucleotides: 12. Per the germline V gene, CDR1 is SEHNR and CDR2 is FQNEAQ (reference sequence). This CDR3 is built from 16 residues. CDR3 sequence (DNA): TGTGCCAGCAGCTGGAGCGGGGGACCCTTGGTAAATGAGCAGTTCTTC. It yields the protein CASSWSGGPLVNEQFF.

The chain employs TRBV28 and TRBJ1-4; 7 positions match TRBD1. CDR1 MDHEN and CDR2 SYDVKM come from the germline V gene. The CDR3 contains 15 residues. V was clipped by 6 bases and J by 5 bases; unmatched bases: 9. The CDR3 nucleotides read TGTGCCAGCAGCCCAAGGACAGGATGGAATGAAAAACTGTTTTTT. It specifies CASSPRTGWNEKLFF.

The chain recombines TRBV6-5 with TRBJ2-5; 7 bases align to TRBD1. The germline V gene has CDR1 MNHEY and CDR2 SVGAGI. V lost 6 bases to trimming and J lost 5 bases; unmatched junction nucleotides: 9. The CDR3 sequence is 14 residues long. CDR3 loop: CASSQPGQMETQYF. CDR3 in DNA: TGTGCCAGCAGCCAACCGGGACAGATGGAGACCCAGTACTTC.

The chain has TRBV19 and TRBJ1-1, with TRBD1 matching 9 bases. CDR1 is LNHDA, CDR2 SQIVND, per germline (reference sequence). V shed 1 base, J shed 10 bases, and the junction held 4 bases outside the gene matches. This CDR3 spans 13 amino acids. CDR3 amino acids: CASSIGTGAGAFF. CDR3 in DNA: TGTGCCAGTAGTATAGGGACAGGGGCAGGAGCTTTCTTT.

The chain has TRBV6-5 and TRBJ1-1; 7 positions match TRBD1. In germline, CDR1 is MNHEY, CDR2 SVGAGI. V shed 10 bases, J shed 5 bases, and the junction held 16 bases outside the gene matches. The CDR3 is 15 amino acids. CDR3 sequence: CATKGADNGRTEAFF. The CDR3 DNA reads TGTGCCACAAAGGGGGCGGACAACGGGCGAACTGAAGCTTTCTTT.

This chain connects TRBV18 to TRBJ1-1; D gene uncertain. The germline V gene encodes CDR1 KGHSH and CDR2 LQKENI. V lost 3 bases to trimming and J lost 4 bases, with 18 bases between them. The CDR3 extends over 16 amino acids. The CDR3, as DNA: TGTGCCAGCTCACCTATTATAGGTCAGGCAAGCACTGAAGCTTTCTTT. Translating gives CASSPIIGQASTEAFF.

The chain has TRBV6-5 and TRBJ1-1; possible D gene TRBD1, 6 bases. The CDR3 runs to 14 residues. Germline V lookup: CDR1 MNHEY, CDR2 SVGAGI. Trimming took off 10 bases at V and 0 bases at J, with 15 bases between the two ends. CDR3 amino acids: CATQRTALNTEAFF. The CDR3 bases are TGTGCCACCCAAAGGACAGCCTTGAACACTGAAGCTTTCTTT.

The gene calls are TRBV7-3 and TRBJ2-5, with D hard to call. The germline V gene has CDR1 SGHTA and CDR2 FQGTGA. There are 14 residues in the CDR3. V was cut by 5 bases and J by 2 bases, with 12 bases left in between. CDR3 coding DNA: TGTGCCAGCAGCCCTACCGGGTCTCAAGAGACCCAGTACTTC. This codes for CASSPTGSQETQYF.

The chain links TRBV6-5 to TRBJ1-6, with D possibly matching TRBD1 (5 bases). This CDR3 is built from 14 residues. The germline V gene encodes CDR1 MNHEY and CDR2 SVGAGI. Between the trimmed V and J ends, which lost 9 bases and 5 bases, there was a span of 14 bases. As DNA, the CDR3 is TGTGCCAGTTCCCTGCGGGGGAATAATTCACCCCTCCACTTT. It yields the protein CASSLRGNNSPLHF.

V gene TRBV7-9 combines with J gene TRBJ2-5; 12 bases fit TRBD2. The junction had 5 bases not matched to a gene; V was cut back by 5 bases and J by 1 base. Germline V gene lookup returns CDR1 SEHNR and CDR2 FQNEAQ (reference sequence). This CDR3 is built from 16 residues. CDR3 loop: CASSEGLAGSQETQYF. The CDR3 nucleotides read TGTGCCAGCAGCGAAGGACTAGCGGGATCCCAAGAGACCCAGTACTTC.

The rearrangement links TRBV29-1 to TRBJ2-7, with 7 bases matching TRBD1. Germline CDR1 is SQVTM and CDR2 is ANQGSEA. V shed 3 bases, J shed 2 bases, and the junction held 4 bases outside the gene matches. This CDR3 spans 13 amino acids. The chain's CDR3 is CSVETGTAYEQYF. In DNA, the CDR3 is TGCAGCGTTGAGACTGGGACAGCCTACGAGCAGTACTTC.

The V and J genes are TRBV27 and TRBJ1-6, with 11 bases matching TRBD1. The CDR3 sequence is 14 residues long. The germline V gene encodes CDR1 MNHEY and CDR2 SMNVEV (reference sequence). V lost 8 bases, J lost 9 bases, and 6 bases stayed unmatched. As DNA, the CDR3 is TGTGCCAGCGGCCCCGGACAGGGGGCTTCACCCCTCCACTTT. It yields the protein CASGPGQGASPLHF.

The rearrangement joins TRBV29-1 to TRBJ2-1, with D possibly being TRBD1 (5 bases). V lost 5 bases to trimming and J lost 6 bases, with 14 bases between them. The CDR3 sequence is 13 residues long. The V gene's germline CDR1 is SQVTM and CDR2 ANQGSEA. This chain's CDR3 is CSVSRTGGNEQFF. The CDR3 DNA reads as TGCAGCGTTTCCCGTACAGGTGGCAATGAGCAGTTCTTC.